The subject of this entry is one T cell receptor (beta chain). No antigen is known for it. This sample is part of a study of cytomegalovirus exposure and HLA in healthy donors. The J segment lost 0 bases and the V segment lost 3 bases, leaving 15 bases of the junction unmatched. This CDR3 comprises 20 residues. Per germline, CDR1 SGDLS and CDR2 YYNGEE. The PCR made use of 60 Vbeta and 13 Jbeta primers. Only in-frame clones appear in the TCRdb table, and some are missing; sequencing was by immunoSEQ multiplex PCR. The sample lists approximately 170,000 clones; around 79% were seen once. Study results and caveats: Across all donors, roughly uniform sequencing depth was an assumption of the presence/absence analyses.

The V call is TRBV9, the J call TRBJ2-6; TRBD1 matches at 7 bases. Sequencing was carried out using PBMCs. The source of this sequence is a male donor in good health and CMV-seropositive. The CDR3 is CASSARTGFSPSSGANVLTF. Here the CDR3 DNA reads TGTGCCAGCAGCGCGAGGACAGGTTTTTCCCCCAGCTCTGGGGCCAACGTCCTGACTTTC.